These T cell receptor beta chains were read from a single sample in a study of OX40 agonist ivuxolimab in advanced cancers. TCRdb's table, derived via immunoSEQ multiplex PCR, lists solely in-frame clones and lacks some. The sample includes approximately 40,000 clones, 88% of them seen just once. This sample comprised CD4+ or CD8+ T cells sorted from blood, obtained in a trial of the OX40 agonist ivuxolimab. These receptors were obtained from an adult with an advanced solid tumor such as melanoma, head and neck, liver or kidney cancer. CDR3s include the opening cysteine and the closing phenylalanine or tryptophan. Fields, in order: V gene, J gene, CDR3 length, clone size, D gene, CDR3 protein, CDR3 DNA. The D gene is left open where the match is weak. Some rows mark clone size as missing; the rest say once, few, many or name a class of expanded clone.

>TRBV6-1|TRBJ1-2|11|few|NA
CATYMSDGYTF
TGTGCCACCTACATGAGTGATGGCTACACCTTC
>TRBV4-1|TRBJ2-7|15|NA|NA
CASSQTTGPYYEQYF
TGCGCCAGCAGCCAAACTACTGGCCCTTACTACGAGCAGTACTTC
>TRBV28|TRBJ1-1|12|NA|NA
CASSKDSVIAFF
TGTGCCAGCAGTAAAGACTCGGTAATCGCTTTCTTT
>TRBV27|TRBJ2-5|15|NA|NA
CASSPPGGWLKTQYF
TGTGCCAGCAGCCCCCCCGGCGGTTGGTTGAAGACCCAGTACTTC
>TRBV5-1|TRBJ2-5|13|few|NA
CASSLVRSETQYF
TGTGCCAGCAGCTTGGTTCGGTCAGAGACCCAGTACTTC
>TRBV27|TRBJ1-5|13|NA|TRBD1
CASRTGGGSPQHF
TGTGCCTCCAGGACAGGGGGCGGGTCGCCCCAGCATTTT
>TRBV27|TRBJ1-5|15|NA|NA
CASSYSGGSNQPQHF
TGTGCCAGCAGTTACTCGGGGGGGTCCAATCAGCCCCAGCATTTT
>TRBV2|TRBJ2-5|15|NA|NA
CASSEAWTLQETQYF
TGTGCCAGCAGTGAAGCTTGGACACTGCAAGAGACCCAGTACTTC
>TRBV5-1|TRBJ1-5|14|NA|NA
CASSLGGSNQPQHF
TGCGCCAGCAGCTTGGGAGGAAGCAATCAGCCCCAGCATTTT
>TRBV2|TRBJ2-7|14|NA|TRBD2
CASSVGGRSYEQYF
TGTGCCAGCAGTGTTGGCGGGAGGTCCTACGAGCAGTACTTC
>TRBV11-2|TRBJ1-1|16|once|TRBD1
CASSLVEGQGDTKAFF
TGTGCCAGCAGCTTAGTAGAGGGCCAGGGGGACACTAAAGCTTTCTTT
>TRBV27|TRBJ2-3|16|NA|TRBD2
CASSPGTSGRADTQYF
TGTGCCAGCAGTCCCGGGACTAGCGGGAGAGCAGATACGCAGTATTTT
>TRBV27|TRBJ2-7|14|NA|TRBD2
CASKGLAGTGEQYF
TGTGCCAGCAAAGGGCTAGCGGGAACGGGGGAGCAGTACTTC
>TRBV6-1|TRBJ1-1|12|NA|NA
CASSTGNTEAFF
TGTGCCAGCTCGACAGGGAACACTGAAGCTTTCTTT
>TRBV19|TRBJ1-1|13|NA|TRBD1
CASSPTGYTEAFF
TGTGCCAGTAGTCCGACAGGGTACACTGAAGCTTTCTTT
>TRBV27|TRBJ1-6|13|NA|NA
CASRESYNSPLHF
TGTGCCAGCAGGGAATCCTATAATTCACCCCTCCACTTT
>TRBV4-1|TRBJ1-2|14|NA|NA
CASASLRPNYGYTF
TGCGCCAGCGCATCCCTCCGGCCTAACTATGGCTACACCTTC
>TRBV5-4|TRBJ2-2|20|NA|TRBD1
CASSDWDGTGGIRGTGELFF
TGTGCCAGCAGTGATTGGGACGGGACAGGGGGCATCAGGGGCACCGGGGAGCTGTTTTTT
>TRBV6-5|TRBJ2-2|15|NA|NA
CASRTVISNTGELFF
TGTGCCAGCAGGACTGTTATTTCTAACACCGGGGAGCTGTTTTTT
>TRBV5-6|TRBJ2-7|12|NA|NA
CASSFQVYEQYF
TGTGCCAGCAGCTTTCAGGTTTACGAGCAGTACTTC
>TRBV28|TRBJ2-7|15|NA|NA
CASSFRYSSSYEQYF
TGTGCCAGCAGTTTTAGATACAGCAGCTCCTACGAGCAGTACTTC
>TRBV5-1|TRBJ2-7|15|NA|TRBD1
CASSLPPTGEWEQYF
TGCGCCAGCAGCCTCCCCCCGACAGGGGAATGGGAGCAGTACTTC
>TRBV18|TRBJ2-7|19|NA|TRBD1
CASSFTQGAANGNYYEQYF
TGTGCCAGCTCTTTCACCCAGGGGGCGGCTAATGGAAACTACTACGAGCAGTACTTC
>TRBV10-3|TRBJ1-2|18|few|TRBD1
CAISSIDRGPGANYGYTF
TGTGCCATCAGCAGCATTGACAGGGGGCCAGGAGCTAACTATGGCTACACCTTC
>TRBV12-5|TRBJ1-2|18|NA|TRBD1
CASGLVRSETGENYGYTF
TGTGCTAGTGGTTTGGTACGATCCGAGACAGGGGAAAACTATGGCTACACCTTC
>TRBV5-1|TRBJ2-6|19|NA|NA
CASSLALQGGPAGANVLTF
TGCGCCAGCAGCTTGGCCCTACAGGGAGGGCCGGCTGGGGCCAACGTCCTGACTTTC
>TRBV19|TRBJ1-5|15|NA|NA
CASTPDGYSNQPQHF
TGTGCCAGTACCCCCGACGGCTATAGCAATCAGCCCCAGCATTTT
>TRBV7-7|TRBJ2-1|15|NA|TRBD2
CASSFSYSGGNEQFF
TGTGCTAGCAGCTTCAGCTACAGCGGGGGTAATGAGCAGTTCTTC
>TRBV6-4|TRBJ2-7|16|NA|NA
CASTERFGISGYEQYF
TGTGCCAGCACGGAGAGGTTTGGCATCTCGGGCTACGAGCAGTACTTC
>TRBV28|TRBJ2-7|14|NA|TRBD1
CASRKDRVYYEQYF
TGTGCCAGCAGGAAAGACAGGGTCTATTACGAGCAGTACTTC
>TRBV10-2|TRBJ1-6|21|NA|TRBD1
CASSDPRQGPDFWSYNSPLHF
TGCGCCAGCAGTGACCCTCGACAGGGCCCTGATTTTTGGTCCTATAATTCACCCCTCCACTTT
>TRBV7-9|TRBJ1-5|16|NA|TRBD1
CASSLVGQGGHQPQHF
TGTGCCAGCAGCTTAGTAGGGCAGGGGGGACATCAGCCCCAGCATTTT